The rows below give T cell receptor beta chains drawn from one sample of a study of blood T cells in healthy people across ages. MiXCR was run by TCRdb on the 5' RACE reads, yielding one entry per CDR3 protein. The sample carries fewer than 1,000,000 distinct CDR3 sequences, 46% recorded once. Material: blood. Receptor source: a man at least 80 years old in good health. CDR3s include the opening cysteine and the closing phenylalanine or tryptophan. A D gene is named only where the DNA matches it firmly. Only part of the rows carry a size: once, few, many, or a class if the clone is expanded.

V gene	clone size	J gene	D gene	CDR3 DNA	CDR3 protein
TRBV7-9	NA	TRBJ2-3	NA	TGTGCCAGCAGCTTAGACGGTCTAGGCTTCCTCACAGATACGCAGTATTTT	CASSLDGLGFLTDTQYF
TRBV5-8	NA	TRBJ2-1	TRBD2	TGTGCCAGCAGCTTGTGGGTTAGCGGGAGTCGCGGTGAGCAGTTCTTC	CASSLWVSGSRGEQFF
TRBV5-1	NA	TRBJ2-5	NA	TGCGCCAGCAGCTTGGACCGGACCCAAAGCTCTGTGGACTTC	CASSLDRTQSSVDF
TRBV7-8	few	TRBJ2-7	TRBD1	TGTGCCAGCAGCTTAGACGGACAGGCCTACGAGCAGTACTTC	CASSLDGQAYEQYF
TRBV10-1	few	TRBJ2-7	NA	TGCGCCAGCAGCCCGGGACCCCTCCTCGAGCAGTACTTC	CASSPGPLLEQYF
TRBV5-1	NA	TRBJ1-1	NA	TGCGCCAGCAGCTTGGACGGAGCGGGTAGTGAAGCTTTCTTT	CASSLDGAGSEAFF
TRBV6-2/TRBV6-3	few	TRBJ2-7	TRBD2	TGTGCCAGCAGTAGCGAACCCGGGACTAGCGGGATTGCCCCCTCCTACGAGCAGTACTTC	CASSSEPGTSGIAPSYEQYF
TRBV6-2/TRBV6-3	NA	TRBJ2-1	NA	TGTGCCAGCACCCCTAGCCTTATCGGGAGCTCCTACAATGAGCAGTTCTTC	CASTPSLIGSSYNEQFF
TRBV20-1	NA	TRBJ2-5	NA	TGCAGTGCCATTGCCCGGAGGGGAATAAACAATGAGCAGTACTTC	CSAIARRGINNEQYF
TRBV20-1	NA	TRBJ2-7	NA	TGCAGTGCGCCCAGTACCCGGGACCTATCCTACGAGCAGTACTTC	CSAPSTRDLSYEQYF
TRBV20-1	NA	TRBJ2-3	TRBD2	TGCAGTGTTCGGACTAGCGGGATCCCAGATACGCAGTATTTT	CSVRTSGIPDTQYF
TRBV7-2	many	TRBJ2-6	NA	TGTGCCAGCTCATCCGGCGTCCTGACTTTC	CASSSGVLTF
TRBV7-3	few	TRBJ2-5	NA	TGTGCCAGCAGCTCGCTCAACACGGAGGGGACCCAGTACTTC	CASSSLNTEGTQYF
TRBV20-1	NA	TRBJ2-7	TRBD1	TGCAGTGCTACCGGACAGGGGATGTACGAGCAGTACTTC	CSATGQGMYEQYF
TRBV10-3	once	TRBJ2-5	NA	TGTGCCATCAGTGGAGGGTTGGGAGAGACCCAGTACTTC	CAISGGLGETQYF
TRBV6-1	few	TRBJ2-1	TRBD2	TGTGCCAGCAGCGCGACCAGGACTAGCGGGAGGGCCTCTCACAATGAGCAGTTCTTC	CASSATRTSGRASHNEQFF
TRBV28	few	TRBJ2-5	TRBD2	TGTGCCAGCAGTCCTAGGACTAGCTGGGAGCAGTACTTC	CASSPRTSWEQYF
TRBV19	NA	TRBJ1-2	NA	TGTGCCAGTAGTGAGCCGGGACGAGGGATCTATGGCTACACCTTC	CASSEPGRGIYGYTF
TRBV7-2	NA	TRBJ2-3	NA	TGTGCCAGCAGCTCGACACGAAGCACAGATACGCAGTATTTT	CASSSTRSTDTQYF
TRBV27	few	TRBJ1-2	NA	TGTGCCAGCAGTCCGGGGGGACTAGAGAACAACTATGGCTACACCTTC	CASSPGGLENNYGYTF
TRBV5-1	NA	TRBJ1-1	TRBD1	TGCGCCAGCAGCGGGGGGACAGTTGTCACTGAAGCTTTCTTT	CASSGGTVVTEAFF
TRBV6-5	NA	TRBJ2-1	TRBD2	TGTGCCAGCAGTTCCATCTTCCCCCGGTCCGATAGCGGGGCCAGCTCCTACAATGAGCAGTTCTTC	CASSSIFPRSDSGASSYNEQFF
TRBV12-3/TRBV12-4	few	TRBJ2-5	NA	TGTGCCAGCAGTTTGAGGCAGGGCGTAGAGACCCAGTACTTC	CASSLRQGVETQYF
TRBV12-3/TRBV12-4	NA	TRBJ2-3	NA	TGTGCCAGCAAGGTGCGCACAGATACGCAGTATTTT	CASKVRTDTQYF
TRBV7-2	NA	TRBJ2-2	NA	TGTGCCAGCAGCTTCGACCGGAGCTCCACTGGGGAGCTGTTTTTT	CASSFDRSSTGELFF
TRBV24-1	NA	TRBJ2-5	NA	TGTGCCACCAGCGCCGGGACGTCCTTCGGAGCGACCCAGTACTTC	CATSAGTSFGATQYF
TRBV6-2/TRBV6-3	few	TRBJ2-5	NA	TGTGCCAGCAGTTACAGGGGCCCAGAGACCCAGTACTTC	CASSYRGPETQYF
TRBV25-1	few	TRBJ2-1	TRBD2	TGTGCCAGCAGCTCGGGACTAGCGGGGGGTGGCTCCTACAATGAGCAGTTCTTC	CASSSGLAGGGSYNEQFF